The rows below give T cell receptor beta chains drawn from one sample of a study of blood T cell repertoires in COVID-19. Measured with immunoSEQ multiplex PCR; TCRdb has only the in-frame clones, and not every one. The sample yields 250,000 or so clones, 87% seen once. The sequenced sample was peripheral blood. The receptors were sampled from a woman between 35 and 50 years old who had recovered from COVID-19. CDR3s include the opening cysteine and the closing phenylalanine or tryptophan. A D gene is named only where the DNA matches it firmly. Only part of the rows carry a size: once, few, many, or a class if the clone is expanded.

CDR3 DNA	CDR3 protein	J gene	clone size	D gene	V gene
TGTGCCAGCAGCCACAGAGAGACCCAGTACTTC	CASSHRETQYF	TRBJ2-5	.	.	TRBV3-1/TRBV3-2
TGCGCCAGCAGCTTGGAGGGGACAGGGGGTTCTGAAGCTTTCTTT	CASSLEGTGGSEAFF	TRBJ1-1	.	TRBD1	TRBV5-1
TGTGCCAGCTCCCTCGGACAGGGGGGTCCAGATACGCAGTATTTT	CASSLGQGGPDTQYF	TRBJ2-3	.	TRBD1	TRBV18
TGTGCCATCAAAAGTCAACAGGGGGCGAACTATGGCTACACCTTC	CAIKSQQGANYGYTF	TRBJ1-2	.	TRBD1	TRBV10-3
TGTGCCAGCAGTGACATAACCTACGAGCAGTACTTC	CASSDITYEQYF	TRBJ2-7	.	.	TRBV6-2/TRBV6-3
TGTGCCAGCAGCGCCGGGACAATAACTGGCTACACCTTC	CASSAGTITGYTF	TRBJ1-2	.	.	TRBV6-2/TRBV6-3
TGTGCCAGCTCACCCGCAGGGAGGGCTAATGAAAAACTGTTTTTT	CASSPAGRANEKLFF	TRBJ1-4	.	.	TRBV18
TGTGCCAGCAGCTCCTTGTCGACAGGGTCTCTGAACACTGAAGCTTTCTTT	CASSSLSTGSLNTEAFF	TRBJ1-1	.	TRBD1	TRBV5-4
TGTGCCAGCTCCTATAACAGAAATAATGAAAAACTGTTTTTT	CASSYNRNNEKLFF	TRBJ1-4	.	.	TRBV18
TGTGCCAGCAGTTACTTCGGACAGGACTATGGCTACACCTTC	CASSYFGQDYGYTF	TRBJ1-2	.	TRBD1	TRBV6-6
TGTGCCAGTAGTATAAGGCAGGGCGGCTCTGAAGCTTTCTTT	CASSIRQGGSEAFF	TRBJ1-1	.	.	TRBV19
TGCAGAGGACAGGGAGGGTCTGAAGCTTTCTTT	CRGQGGSEAFF	TRBJ1-1	once	TRBD1	TRBV20-1
TGTGCCAGCAGTTACGGGACAGGGTACCACTACAATGAGCAGTTCTTC	CASSYGTGYHYNEQFF	TRBJ2-1	.	TRBD1	TRBV6-5
TGTGCCAGCAGCCTATATCAGACTAGCGGGGCTTCGAATGAGCAGTTCTTC	CASSLYQTSGASNEQFF	TRBJ2-1	.	TRBD2	TRBV7-6
TGTGCCAGCAGCCAGACTAGCGGCACAGATACGCAGTATTTT	CASSQTSGTDTQYF	TRBJ2-3	.	TRBD2	TRBV3-1/TRBV3-2
TGCGCCAGCAGCCAAGTTGCGGCCGGGGAGCTGTTTTTT	CASSQVAAGELFF	TRBJ2-2	.	.	TRBV4-3
TGCGCCAGCAGCTTGGACCAAGGGGAGGGGGGCTACACCTTC	CASSLDQGEGGYTF	TRBJ1-2	.	.	TRBV5-1
TGTGCCAGCAGCTCTTGGGCGGCGGCAGGGAGGATCGGCTACACCTTC	CASSSWAAAGRIGYTF	TRBJ1-2	.	.	TRBV5-4
TGTGCCAGCAGCCCCTCAGAACAGACAGGGAAGACTGAAGCTTTCTTT	CASSPSEQTGKTEAFF	TRBJ1-1	.	TRBD1	TRBV7-2
TGTGCCAGCAGCGTCGCGGGACGGACAGGACTCTCTGGAAACACCATATATTTT	CASSVAGRTGLSGNTIYF	TRBJ1-3	.	TRBD1	TRBV9
TGTGCCAGCAGTGACGCGACTAGCGTTGCATACAATGAGCAGTTCTTC	CASSDATSVAYNEQFF	TRBJ2-1	once	TRBD2	TRBV6-1
TGTGCCAGCAGCCTTCTCCGCCTAACTAGCGGGGCCTCGGGGACCCAGTACTTC	CASSLLRLTSGASGTQYF	TRBJ2-5	.	TRBD2	TRBV3-1/TRBV3-2
TGTGCCAGCTCTTACGGACAGGCTGCAACTAATGAAAAACTGTTTTTT	CASSYGQAATNEKLFF	TRBJ1-4	.	TRBD1	TRBV18
TGTGCCAGCTCACACGCGGGGGGGCCGACCAATGAGCAGTTCTTC	CASSHAGGPTNEQFF	TRBJ2-1	few	TRBD2	TRBV18
TGTGCCAGCAGCTTAGGGGGGACAGAGCGCTACGAGCAGTACTTC	CASSLGGTERYEQYF	TRBJ2-7	.	TRBD1	TRBV11-2
TGCGCCAGCAGCCAGCCGGGGGGATATGGGGCCAACGTCCTGACTTTC	CASSQPGGYGANVLTF	TRBJ2-6	.	TRBD2	TRBV4-3
TGTGCCTGGAGTCGTACCACGGCCTGGGCCTCGGGGGCTTTCTTT	CAWSRTTAWASGAFF	TRBJ1-1	.	.	TRBV30
TGTGCCACCAGTCGGCGACTCGGGGGCAATCAGCCCCAGCATTTT	CATSRRLGGNQPQHF	TRBJ1-5	.	.	TRBV24-1
TGTGCCTGGAGTGTGAGGGTAGAGACCCAGTACTTC	CAWSVRVETQYF	TRBJ2-5	.	.	TRBV30
TGTGCCAGCAGCTTTGGCCAGGCCACCTACAATGAGCAGTTCTTC	CASSFGQATYNEQFF	TRBJ2-1	.	.	TRBV11-2
TGTGCCAGCACCCTGGGACAGCTGAATCAGCCCCAGCATTTT	CASTLGQLNQPQHF	TRBJ1-5	.	TRBD1	TRBV5-8
TGTGCCAGTAGTATAGGGGCAGGGGATAATTCACCCCTCCACTTT	CASSIGAGDNSPLHF	TRBJ1-6	.	.	TRBV19
TGTGCCAGCAGCCGGGACTACCCCTCCTACGAGCAGTACTTC	CASSRDYPSYEQYF	TRBJ2-7	.	TRBD2	TRBV5-5
TGTGCCAGCTCCCCCAGCGGGGATACGCAGTATTTT	CASSPSGDTQYF	TRBJ2-3	.	.	TRBV12-3/TRBV12-4
TGTGCCAGCAGCTTGATGGGGGCGGCGAACACTGAAGCTTTCTTT	CASSLMGAANTEAFF	TRBJ1-1	.	.	TRBV5-5
TGTGCCAGCGCTCCATTGGGGGGGGCGAGCTCTGGAAACACCATATATTTT	CASAPLGGASSGNTIYF	TRBJ1-3	.	.	TRBV9
TGTGCCAGCAGTTCCTCAGGGGTCGATACGCAGTATTTT	CASSSSGVDTQYF	TRBJ2-3	.	.	TRBV27
TGTGCCAGCAGTTACGTGGACAGGAAAGAGACCCAGTACTTC	CASSYVDRKETQYF	TRBJ2-5	.	TRBD1	TRBV6-5
TGTGCCAGCAGCGCACCACAGGGCAATCCCTATGGCTACACCTTC	CASSAPQGNPYGYTF	TRBJ1-2	.	.	TRBV7-9
TGTGCCAGCAGCGGGTGGGACAGGAGTAACTATGGCTACACCTTC	CASSGWDRSNYGYTF	TRBJ1-2	.	TRBD1	TRBV9
TGTGCCAGCAGCCCGCCCTCGCCCCGGAACTATGGCTACACCTTC	CASSPPSPRNYGYTF	TRBJ1-2	.	.	TRBV3-1/TRBV3-2
TGTGCCAGTAGCGATAGGGGGGGCGCTTGGGATACGCAGTATTTT	CASSDRGGAWDTQYF	TRBJ2-3	.	.	TRBV19
TGTGCCAGCTCACAGGAGACAGGCCTCCGGGGCTACACCTTC	CASSQETGLRGYTF	TRBJ1-2	.	.	TRBV18
TGTGCCAGCAGTTACAGGGGGGAGACCCAGTACTTC	CASSYRGETQYF	TRBJ2-5	.	TRBD1	TRBV27
TGTGCCAGCAGCTTACAGGCGAGTAAGCAGTTCTTC	CASSLQASKQFF	TRBJ2-1	.	.	TRBV7-2
TGCGCCAGCAGCTTCGTGTCTGACACCGGGGAGCTGTTTTTT	CASSFVSDTGELFF	TRBJ2-2	.	.	TRBV5-1
TGTGCCAGCAGTTACTCAGAGGGAAGAGGCACAGATACGCAGTATTTT	CASSYSEGRGTDTQYF	TRBJ2-3	.	.	TRBV6-5
TGTGCCAGCAGCGAGTATCAGCCCCAGCATTTT	CASSEYQPQHF	TRBJ1-5	.	.	TRBV28
TGTGCCACCGCGACTCCTCGCAGCACAGATACGCAGTATTTT	CATATPRSTDTQYF	TRBJ2-3	.	.	TRBV19
TGTGCCAGCAGCTTGACTGAGCGTCAGCCCCAGCATTTT	CASSLTERQPQHF	TRBJ1-5	.	.	TRBV11-2
TGTGCCAGCTCACCAAGGGGGCAGGGGACAGATACGCAGTATTTT	CASSPRGQGTDTQYF	TRBJ2-3	.	TRBD1	TRBV18
TGTGCCAGCAGCCGCCGGGCAGGGGGCGGCGGCTACACCTTC	CASSRRAGGGGYTF	TRBJ1-2	.	TRBD1	TRBV5-6
TGTGCCACCAGTGACCCTAGCGGGGGGGCCGAGACCGGGGAGCTGTTTTTT	CATSDPSGGAETGELFF	TRBJ2-2	few	TRBD2	TRBV24-1
TGTGCCAGCAGTTCCCGGACTAGCGGGGGGACCCGTCCCTCGGGGGAGCAGTACTTC	CASSSRTSGGTRPSGEQYF	TRBJ2-7	.	TRBD2	TRBV6-2/TRBV6-3
TGTGCCAGCAGTTACGCCCACAGGGGACATGAGCAGTTCTTC	CASSYAHRGHEQFF	TRBJ2-1	.	TRBD1	TRBV6-6